The present T cell receptor beta chain was sequenced within a study of beta chain features in type 1 diabetes. Study-level findings and limits: Fewer junction insertions and more nucleotide deletions appeared in type 1 diabetes patients. Naive, central memory and Treg TCRB repertoires appeared more alike in patients than in healthy donors.

Expressed TCRB transcripts were sequenced because the entire RNA isolate underwent reverse transcription. About 3.57 million reads per sample were averaged for naive, central memory and regulatory samples. The method was immunoSEQ multiplex PCR; TCRdb's version includes in-frame clones alone and lacks a portion of them. Among about 140,000 clones listed, 6.9% were seen once. This clone has more than one count but fewer than ten. Its antigen is unidentified. This CDR3 has 16 residues. The ends were cut back, 0 bases at V and 4 bases at J, with 14 bases in the middle. Germline CDR1 reads SGHAT; CDR2 reads FQNNGV. Based on CD45RO/CCR7/CD25/CD127/CD95/CD27, CD4+ regulatory, stem cell-like memory, naive and central memory cells were sorted.

The source material was central memory CD4+ T cells from blood. V usage is TRBV11-2 and J usage is TRBJ2-3; D unclear. The TCR originated in a woman between 25 and 40 years old in good health. CDR3: CASSLEGLEWADTQYF. The CDR3 region has the DNA TGTGCCAGCAGCTTAGAGGGTCTGGAGTGGGCAGATACGCAGTATTTT.